What follows is one T cell receptor beta chain and its context. These data belong to a study of blood T cell repertoires in COVID-19. On the study more broadly: Sources were T cells, B-cell-depleted T cells, or PBMCs; the material itself was cDNA or gDNA.

CDR3 length: 19 amino acids. After removal of 4 bases from V and 0 bases from J, the junction contained 8 bases not matched to a gene. In germline, CDR1 is SGHNT, CDR2 YYREEE (reference sequence). Assay: immunoSEQ multiplex PCR; the TCRdb copy retains only in-frame clones and omits some. This table has 150,000 to 200,000 clones, around 80% appearing once. This chain links TRBV5-4 with TRBJ2-4; TRBD2 agrees at 15 bases. Specimen: PBMCs or T cells enriched from blood (not recorded which). The clonotype comes from a woman in her fifties or sixties with acute COVID-19. In DNA form, the CDR3 reads TGTGCCAGCAGCGGCAAGGGACTAGCGGGGGGCCTAGCCAAAAACATTCAGTACTTC. Amino acids: CASSGKGLAGGLAKNIQYF.